Listed below are T cell receptor beta chains from one sample, sequenced in a study of T cell changes during pregnancy in multiple sclerosis. Using immunoSEQ multiplex PCR, the repertoire was profiled, and TCRdb retains in-frame clones only, with some absent. The data contain about 60,000 clones, 90% of them singletons. The material was peripheral blood, obtained in the third trimester of pregnancy. The receptor source for this set is a female donor in good health, enrolled as a control in a pregnancy study. Each CDR3 is given with its conserved first and last residue. D genes are given only for firm matches. Expanded clones are given a class, and other clones once, few, many or no size at all.

j_gene | abundance | v_gene | d_gene | CDR3aa | CDR3nt
TRBJ1-2 | . | TRBV6-5 | . | CASSSPGANYGYTF | TGTGCCAGCAGCTCACCGGGAGCTAACTATGGCTACACCTTC
TRBJ1-6 | large | TRBV6-5 | TRBD1 | CASSYGTGDDSPLHF | TGTGCCAGCAGTTACGGGACAGGAGATGATTCACCCCTCCACTTT
TRBJ2-2 | few | TRBV19 | . | CASSPPNKPNTGELFF | TGTGCCAGTAGTCCCCCGAACAAACCCAACACCGGGGAGCTGTTTTTT
TRBJ2-2 | few | TRBV5-1 | TRBD2 | CASTSGVTGELFF | TGCGCCAGCACAAGCGGGGTTACCGGGGAGCTGTTTTTT
TRBJ2-3 | . | TRBV7-8 | . | CASSISTDTQYF | TGTGCCAGCAGCATCTCCACAGATACGCAGTATTTT
TRBJ2-7 | . | TRBV13 | . | CASSLGTSPGEQYF | TGTGCCAGCAGCTTAGGGACATCCCCCGGCGAGCAGTACTTC
TRBJ1-3 | . | TRBV10-3 | TRBD1 | CAIGTGTTGNTIYF | TGTGCCATCGGGACAGGAACAACGGGAAACACCATATATTTT
TRBJ2-3 | . | TRBV30 | . | CAWSGGGADTQYF | TGTGCCTGGAGTGGAGGGGGGGCAGATACGCAGTATTTT
TRBJ1-1 | . | TRBV4-1 | . | CASSQSQGGYTEAFF | TGCGCCAGCAGCCAAAGTCAGGGAGGGTATACTGAAGCTTTCTTT
TRBJ1-1 | once | TRBV6-1 | . | CASRADMNTEAFF | TGTGCCAGCAGAGCAGACATGAACACTGAAGCTTTCTTT
TRBJ1-4 | . | TRBV2 | TRBD1 | CASLGQLYNEKLFF | TGTGCCAGCCTGGGACAGCTCTACAATGAAAAACTGTTTTTT
TRBJ2-1 | . | TRBV7-9 | TRBD2 | CASSLIGLAGVLYNEQFF | TGTGCCAGCAGCTTAATCGGACTAGCGGGAGTACTCTACAATGAGCAGTTCTTC
TRBJ2-1 | . | TRBV7-2 | TRBD2 | CASSLYGTSGVRRLEEQFF | TGTGCCAGCAGCCTCTATGGGACTAGCGGGGTTCGTAGGTTAGAGGAGCAGTTCTTC
TRBJ2-7 | . | TRBV6-6 | TRBD1 | CASSFGTGVGEQYF | TGTGCCAGCAGTTTCGGGACAGGGGTGGGCGAGCAGTACTTC
TRBJ2-2 | . | TRBV5-4 | TRBD2 | CASSSDRLAGDGYTGELFF | TGTGCCAGCAGCTCCGACCGACTAGCGGGAGACGGGTACACCGGGGAGCTGTTTTTT
TRBJ1-2 | . | TRBV19 | . | CASSTPQGRRGYTF | TGTGCCAGTAGTACCCCACAGGGTCGGAGGGGCTACACCTTC
TRBJ2-2 | once | TRBV5-1 | . | CASSLAVSDTGELFF | TGCGCCAGCAGCTTGGCCGTGTCAGACACCGGGGAGCTGTTTTTT
TRBJ1-1 | . | TRBV2 | . | CASSPRSGGNTEAFF | TGTGCCAGCAGTCCCCGGTCCGGGGGGAACACTGAAGCTTTCTTT
TRBJ1-2 | . | TRBV19 | TRBD1 | CASSISAGGYGYTF | TGTGCCAGTAGTATTTCGGCAGGGGGCTATGGCTACACCTTC
TRBJ1-1 | . | TRBV19 | . | CASRPTVMNTEAFF | TGTGCCAGTAGGCCGACAGTAATGAACACTGAAGCTTTCTTT
TRBJ1-3 | . | TRBV6-5 | . | CASSGRGGPGNTIYF | TGTGCCAGCAGCGGGCGCGGGGGACCTGGAAACACCATATATTTT
TRBJ1-1 | . | TRBV19 | . | CASSIAPRGSAEAFF | TGTGCCAGTAGTATAGCCCCTAGGGGAAGCGCTGAAGCTTTCTTT
TRBJ1-6 | . | TRBV19 | . | CASSLIDSPLHF | TGTGCCAGTTCTCTGATAGATTCACCCCTCCACTTT
TRBJ1-3 | . | TRBV6-5 | . | CASSVASGSGNTIYF | TGTGCCAGCAGTGTCGCCAGCGGCTCTGGAAACACCATATATTTT
TRBJ1-2 | . | TRBV14 | . | CASSQNRVYTF | TGTGCCAGCAGCCAGAACAGGGTCTACACCTTC
TRBJ2-7 | . | TRBV27 | TRBD1 | CASSLRGPGSVEQYF | TGTGCCAGCAGTTTGAGGGGGCCAGGATCGGTCGAGCAGTACTTC
TRBJ2-4 | . | TRBV18 | TRBD2 | CASSSTFASGGKNIQYF | TGTGCCAGCTCATCGACCTTTGCTAGCGGGGGGAAAAACATTCAGTACTTC
TRBJ2-7 | . | TRBV7-2 | . | CASSHSYEQYF | TGTGCCAGCAGTCACTCCTACGAGCAGTACTTC
TRBJ2-2 | . | TRBV6-1 | . | CASSLGVGTGELFF | TGTGCCAGCAGCCTAGGGGTGGGTACCGGGGAGCTGTTTTTT
TRBJ1-6 | once | TRBV2 | TRBD1 | CASRGGQSNSPLHF | TGTGCCAGCAGGGGGGGACAGTCAAATTCACCCCTCCACTTT
TRBJ1-1 | few | TRBV6-6 | TRBD1 | CATNRDRVAEAFF | TGTGCCACCAACAGGGACAGGGTCGCTGAAGCTTTCTTT
TRBJ2-1 | . | TRBV5-1 | TRBD2 | CASSHEREGSGEQFF | TGCGCCAGCAGCCACGAGCGGGAGGGTTCGGGGGAGCAGTTCTTC
TRBJ1-2 | . | TRBV10-2 | . | CASSESSAFGYTF | TGCGCCAGCAGTGAGTCGAGTGCGTTTGGCTACACCTTC
TRBJ2-7 | . | TRBV5-6 | . | CASSYGQSSYEQYF | TGTGCCAGCAGCTATGGACAATCCTCCTACGAGCAGTACTTC
TRBJ1-2 | . | TRBV7-2 | . | CASSSPLVYGYTF | TGTGCCAGCAGCTCCCCTTTAGTATATGGCTACACCTTC
TRBJ2-2 | once | TRBV7-2 | . | CASSSASWNTGELFF | TGTGCCAGCAGCTCTGCTAGCTGGAACACCGGGGAGCTGTTTTTT
TRBJ2-5 | . | TRBV27 | . | CATSEAGGTQYF | TGTGCCACCTCGGAGGCCGGGGGGACCCAGTACTTC
TRBJ1-1 | few | TRBV27 | TRBD1 | CASRVTGTVNTEAFF | TGTGCCAGCAGAGTAACCGGGACAGTGAACACTGAAGCTTTCTTT
TRBJ2-3 | once | TRBV7-6 | . | CASSLEGGRGGRDTQYF | TGTGCCAGCAGCTTAGAGGGTGGGCGGGGAGGACGGGATACGCAGTATTTT
TRBJ2-7 | few | TRBV10-3 | . | CAIRGGLPYEQYF | TGTGCCATCAGAGGCGGGTTACCCTACGAGCAGTACTTC
TRBJ1-4 | once | TRBV6-4 | TRBD1 | CASSAPGQVMEKLFF | TGTGCCAGCAGCGCTCCGGGACAGGTAATGGAAAAACTGTTTTTT
TRBJ2-2 | . | TRBV7-9 | . | CASSPSWRITGELFF | TGTGCCAGCAGCCCGTCGTGGCGGATCACCGGGGAGCTGTTTTTT
TRBJ2-1 | once | TRBV4-1 | TRBD2 | CASSPPSGSTNEQFF | TGCGCCAGCAGCCCTCCTAGCGGGAGTACCAATGAGCAGTTCTTC